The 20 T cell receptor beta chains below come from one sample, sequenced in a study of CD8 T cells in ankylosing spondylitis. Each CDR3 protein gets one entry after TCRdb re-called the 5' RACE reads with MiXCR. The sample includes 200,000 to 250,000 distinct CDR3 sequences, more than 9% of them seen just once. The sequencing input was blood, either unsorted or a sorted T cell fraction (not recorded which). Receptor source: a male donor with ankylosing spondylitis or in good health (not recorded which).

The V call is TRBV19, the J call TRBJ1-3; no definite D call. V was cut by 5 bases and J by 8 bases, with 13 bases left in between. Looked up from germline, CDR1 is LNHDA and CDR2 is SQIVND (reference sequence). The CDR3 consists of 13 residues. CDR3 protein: CASSLRRRDTIYF. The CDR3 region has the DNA TGTGCCAGTAGTCTCCGGCGAAGGGACACCATATATTTT.

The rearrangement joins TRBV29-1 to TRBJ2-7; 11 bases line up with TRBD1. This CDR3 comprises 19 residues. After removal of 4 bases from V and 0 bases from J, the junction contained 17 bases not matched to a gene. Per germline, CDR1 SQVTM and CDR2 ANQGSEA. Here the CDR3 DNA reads TGCAGCGTTGCACTTCTTACCGGGACAGGGGGAACTAGCTCCTACGAGCAGTACTTC. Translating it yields CSVALLTGTGGTSSYEQYF.

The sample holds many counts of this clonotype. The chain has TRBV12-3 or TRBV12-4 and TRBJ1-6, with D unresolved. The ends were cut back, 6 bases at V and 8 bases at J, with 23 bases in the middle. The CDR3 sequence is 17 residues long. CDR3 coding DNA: TGTGCCAGCAGCCCCAGTTTTTCCGGGCCACTCTATTCACCCCTCCACTTT. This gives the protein CASSPSFSGPLYSPLHF.

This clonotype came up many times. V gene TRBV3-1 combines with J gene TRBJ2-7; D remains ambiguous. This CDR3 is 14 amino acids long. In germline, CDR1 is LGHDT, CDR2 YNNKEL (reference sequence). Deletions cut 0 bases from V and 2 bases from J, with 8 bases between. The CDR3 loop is CASSQDPHAYEQYF. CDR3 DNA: TGTGCCAGCAGCCAAGATCCCCATGCCTACGAGCAGTACTTC.

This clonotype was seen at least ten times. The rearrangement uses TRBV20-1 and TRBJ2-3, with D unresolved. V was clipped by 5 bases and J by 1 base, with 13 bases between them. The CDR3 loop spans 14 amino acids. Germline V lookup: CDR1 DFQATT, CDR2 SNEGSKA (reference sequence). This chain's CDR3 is CSARANEGTDTQYF. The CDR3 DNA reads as TGCAGTGCTCGGGCTAATGAAGGCACAGATACGCAGTATTTT.

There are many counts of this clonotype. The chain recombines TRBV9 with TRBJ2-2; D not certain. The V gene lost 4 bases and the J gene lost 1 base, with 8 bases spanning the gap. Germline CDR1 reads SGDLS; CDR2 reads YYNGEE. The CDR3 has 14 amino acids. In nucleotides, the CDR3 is TGTGCCAGCAGCCCTAAACTGAACACCGGGGAGCTGTTTTTT. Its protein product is CASSPKLNTGELFF.

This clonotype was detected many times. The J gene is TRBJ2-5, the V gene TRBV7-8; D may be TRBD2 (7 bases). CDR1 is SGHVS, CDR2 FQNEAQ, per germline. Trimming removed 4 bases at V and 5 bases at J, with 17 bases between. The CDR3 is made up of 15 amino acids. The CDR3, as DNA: TGTGCCAGCAGCTCGGTTGAGGGGGGGAGTGAGACCCAGTACTTC. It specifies CASSSVEGGSETQYF.

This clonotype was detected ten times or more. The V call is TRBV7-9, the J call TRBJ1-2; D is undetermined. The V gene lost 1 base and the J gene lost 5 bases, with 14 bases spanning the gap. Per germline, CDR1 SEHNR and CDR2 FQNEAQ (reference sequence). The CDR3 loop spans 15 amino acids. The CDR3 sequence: CASSLEGRSYYGYTF. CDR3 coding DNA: TGTGCCAGCAGCTTAGAGGGCAGGTCCTATTATGGCTACACCTTC.

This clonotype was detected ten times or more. CDR3: CASSQVVAREQYF. DNA for the CDR3: TGTGCCAGCAGCCAAGTGGTCGCCCGCGAGCAGTACTTC. The chain employs TRBV3-1 and TRBJ2-7; D remains ambiguous. Germline V gene lookup returns CDR1 LGHDT and CDR2 YNNKEL (reference sequence). The V end was cut by 1 base, the J end by 6 bases, with 10 bases between. The CDR3 contains 13 residues.

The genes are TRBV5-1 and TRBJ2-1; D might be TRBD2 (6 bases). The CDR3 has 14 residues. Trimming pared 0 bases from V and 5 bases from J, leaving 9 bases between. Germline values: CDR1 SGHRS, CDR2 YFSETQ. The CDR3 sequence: CASSLVPGDNEQFF. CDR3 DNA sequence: TGCGCCAGCAGCTTGGTTCCGGGGGACAATGAGCAGTTCTTC. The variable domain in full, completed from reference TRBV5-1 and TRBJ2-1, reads KAGVTQTPRYLIKTRGQQVTLSCSPISGHRSVSWYQQTPGQGLQFLFEYFSETQRNKGNFPGRFSGRQFSNSRSEMNVSTLELGDSALYLCASSLVPGDNEQFFGPGTRLTVL.

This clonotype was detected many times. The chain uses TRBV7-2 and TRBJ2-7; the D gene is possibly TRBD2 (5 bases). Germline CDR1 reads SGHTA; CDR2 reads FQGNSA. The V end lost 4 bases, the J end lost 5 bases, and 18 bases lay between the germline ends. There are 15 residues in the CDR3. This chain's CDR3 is CASSSQERGSHEQYF. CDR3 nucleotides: TGTGCCAGCAGCTCCCAGGAGAGAGGGTCCCACGAGCAGTACTTC.

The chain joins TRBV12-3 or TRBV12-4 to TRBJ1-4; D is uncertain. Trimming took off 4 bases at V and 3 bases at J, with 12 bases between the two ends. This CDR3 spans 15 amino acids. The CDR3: CASSSRTSANEKLFF. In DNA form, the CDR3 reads TGTGCCAGCAGTTCTCGGACGAGTGCTAATGAAAAACTGTTTTTT.

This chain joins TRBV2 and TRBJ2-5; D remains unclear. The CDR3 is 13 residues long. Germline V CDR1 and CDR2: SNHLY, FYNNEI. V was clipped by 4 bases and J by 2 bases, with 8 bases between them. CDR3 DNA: TGTGCCAGCAGTGTTCGCCTACAAGAGACCCAGTACTTC. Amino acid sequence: CASSVRLQETQYF.

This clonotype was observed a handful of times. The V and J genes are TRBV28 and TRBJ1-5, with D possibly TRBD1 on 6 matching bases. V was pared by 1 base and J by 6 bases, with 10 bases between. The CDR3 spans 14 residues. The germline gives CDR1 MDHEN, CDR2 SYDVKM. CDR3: CASSLSGESQPQHF. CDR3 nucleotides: TGTGCCAGCAGTTTATCAGGGGAAAGTCAGCCCCAGCATTTT.

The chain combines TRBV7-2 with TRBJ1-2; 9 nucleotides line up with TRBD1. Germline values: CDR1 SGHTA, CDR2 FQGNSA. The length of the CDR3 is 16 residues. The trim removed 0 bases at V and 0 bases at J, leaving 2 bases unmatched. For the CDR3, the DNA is TGTGCCAGCAGCTTAGCGGGACAGGGACCTAACTATGGCTACACCTTC. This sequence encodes CASSLAGQGPNYGYTF. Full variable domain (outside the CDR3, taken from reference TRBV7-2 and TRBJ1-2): GAGVSQSPSNKVTEKGKDVELRCDPISGHTALYWYRQSLGQGLEFLIYFQGNSAPDKSGLPSDRFSAERTGGSVSTLTIQRTQQEDSAVYLCASSLAGQGPNYGYTFGSGTRLTVV.

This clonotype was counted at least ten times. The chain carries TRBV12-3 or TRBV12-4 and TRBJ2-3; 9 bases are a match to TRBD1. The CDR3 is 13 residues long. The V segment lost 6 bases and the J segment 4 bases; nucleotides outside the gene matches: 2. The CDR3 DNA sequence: TGTGCCAGCAGGGACAGGGGCTCAGATACGCAGTATTTT. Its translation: CASRDRGSDTQYF.

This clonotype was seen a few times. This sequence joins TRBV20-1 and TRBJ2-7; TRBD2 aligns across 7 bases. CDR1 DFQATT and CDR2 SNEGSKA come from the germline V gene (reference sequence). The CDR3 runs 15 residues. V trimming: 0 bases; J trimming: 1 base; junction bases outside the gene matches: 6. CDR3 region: CSAREFTGGSYEQYF. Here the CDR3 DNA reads TGCAGTGCTAGAGAATTCACGGGGGGATCCTACGAGCAGTACTTC.

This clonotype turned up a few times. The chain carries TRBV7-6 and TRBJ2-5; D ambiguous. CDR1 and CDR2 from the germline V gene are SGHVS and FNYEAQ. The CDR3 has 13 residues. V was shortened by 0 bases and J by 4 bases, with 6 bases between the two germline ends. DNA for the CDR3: TGTGCCAGCAGCTTAGCCTGGGCAGAGACCCAGTACTTC. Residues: CASSLAWAETQYF.

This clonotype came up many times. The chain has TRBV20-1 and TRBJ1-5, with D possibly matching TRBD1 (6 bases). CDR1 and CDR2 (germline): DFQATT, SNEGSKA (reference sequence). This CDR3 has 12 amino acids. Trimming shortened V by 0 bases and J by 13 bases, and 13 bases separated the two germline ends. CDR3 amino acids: CSARESAGVQHF. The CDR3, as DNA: TGCAGTGCTAGAGAAAGTGCAGGGGTTCAGCATTTT.

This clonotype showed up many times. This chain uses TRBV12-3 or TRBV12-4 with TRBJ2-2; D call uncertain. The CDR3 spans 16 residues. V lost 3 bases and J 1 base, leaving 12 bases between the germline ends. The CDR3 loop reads CASSFRHLLNTGELFF. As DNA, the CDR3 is TGTGCCAGCAGTTTCCGACATCTCCTGAACACCGGGGAGCTGTTTTTT.